This passage covers 19 T cell receptor beta chains from one sample sequenced in a study of cytomegalovirus exposure and HLA in healthy donors. Produced via immunoSEQ multiplex PCR; TCRdb's table is partial and in-frame only. The table includes roughly 190,000 clones, around nine tenths detected once. The material sequenced was PBMCs. These receptors all come from a man aged 30-40 years in good health and CMV-seropositive.

The rearrangement uses TRBV9 and TRBJ2-2; a possible D gene is TRBD2 (6 bases). Germline CDR1 reads SGDLS; CDR2 reads YYNGEE. Trimming took off 2 bases at V and 6 bases at J, with 8 bases between the two ends. The CDR3 extends over 13 amino acids. The CDR3 region is CASSVGLPGELFF. The CDR3 nucleotides are TGTGCCAGCAGCGTCGGACTACCCGGGGAGCTGTTTTTT.

The rearrangement links TRBV10-3 to TRBJ1-6, with D maybe TRBD1 (5 bases). Trimming shortened V by 9 bases and J by 7 bases, and 16 bases separated the two germline ends. Germline values: CDR1 ENHRY, CDR2 SYGVKD. CDR3 length: 14 amino acids. The CDR3 region has the DNA TGTGCCATGTCCCGGGGGAGCGAGAATTCACCCCTCCACTTT. This gives the protein CAMSRGSENSPLHF.

This clone was seen only a few times. The genes are TRBV7-3 and TRBJ2-1; D remains ambiguous. Trimming cost V 4 bases and J 0 bases, with 4 bases left between them. Looked up from germline, CDR1 is SGHTA and CDR2 is FQGTGA. This CDR3 region has 13 residues. The CDR3 bases are TGTGCCAGCAGCTCCTCCTCCTACAATGAGCAGTTCTTC. Residues: CASSSSSYNEQFF.

The chain combines TRBV19 with TRBJ1-1; a possible D gene is TRBD1 (6 bases). The CDR3 length is 16 residues. The V end lost 0 bases, the J end lost 3 bases, and 14 bases lay between the germline ends. The germline CDR1 and CDR2 sequences are LNHDA and SQIVND (reference sequence). This chain's CDR3 is CASSIDRGGVDTEAFF. The DNA of the CDR3 is TGTGCCAGTAGTATAGATCGGGGGGGCGTGGACACTGAAGCTTTCTTT.

The genes are TRBV27 and TRBJ2-6; D is perhaps TRBD1 (5 bases). Germline V gene sequence: CDR1 MNHEY, CDR2 SMNVEV (reference sequence). Trimming took off 4 bases at V and 0 bases at J, with 16 bases between the two ends. This CDR3 has 18 amino acids. As DNA, the CDR3 is TGTGCCAGCAGTTCCCGAACAGGTAGCATCTCTGGGGCCAACGTCCTGACTTTC. Protein: CASSSRTGSISGANVLTF.

The chain employs TRBV7-9 and TRBJ1-3, with D uncertain. This CDR3 is 15 amino acids long. V dropped 1 base and J dropped 0 bases, with 7 bases sitting between them. In germline, CDR1 is SEHNR, CDR2 FQNEAQ (reference sequence). CDR3 sequence: CASSLEAISGNTIYF. CDR3 sequence (DNA): TGTGCCAGCAGCTTAGAGGCAATCTCTGGAAACACCATATATTTT. The complete variable domain, with remaining parts taken from reference TRBV7-9 and TRBJ1-3, reads DTGVSQNPRHKITKRGQNVTFRCDPISEHNRLYWYRQTLGQGPEFLTYFQNEAQLEKSRLLSDRFSAERPKGSFSTLEIQRTEQGDSAMYLCASSLEAISGNTIYFGEGSWLTVV.

The J gene is TRBJ2-1, the V gene TRBV7-2; D might be TRBD1 (6 bases). The ends were cut back, 2 bases at V and 1 base at J, with 9 bases in the middle. Germline assignment: CDR1 SGHTA and CDR2 FQGNSA. The CDR3 runs 15 residues. Here the CDR3 reads CASSLIGGSYNEQFF. Here the CDR3 DNA reads TGTGCCAGCAGCTTAATAGGGGGATCCTACAATGAGCAGTTCTTC. Using reference TRBV7-2 and TRBJ2-1 for the parts outside the CDR3, the full variable domain is GAGVSQSPSNKVTEKGKDVELRCDPISGHTALYWYRQSLGQGLEFLIYFQGNSAPDKSGLPSDRFSAERTGGSVSTLTIQRTQQEDSAVYLCASSLIGGSYNEQFFGPGTRLTVL.

V gene TRBV4-3 combines with J gene TRBJ1-5; no definite D call. The V and J ends lost 2 bases and 7 bases respectively, with 15 bases between them. CDR1 and CDR2 from the germline V gene are LGHNA and YSLEER. CDR3 length: 15 amino acids. The CDR3 region is CASSQQLQAVQPQHF. CDR3 bases: TGCGCCAGCAGCCAACAGCTTCAAGCCGTCCAGCCCCAGCATTTT.

This clone was found once. The chain is built from TRBV25-1 and TRBJ2-1; D remains unclear. The CDR3 contains 13 residues. V was clipped by 11 bases and J by 0 bases, with 11 bases between them. Germline CDR1 is MGHDK and CDR2 is SYGVNS. The CDR3 DNA follows: TGTGCCTGTTCTTCTAGCTCCTACAATGAGCAGTTCTTC. Translated, it gives CACSSSSYNEQFF.

The rearrangement joins TRBV11-3 to TRBJ1-3; D unresolved. The CDR3 totals 17 residues. Trimming pared 1 base from V and 0 bases from J, leaving 13 bases between. In germline, CDR1 is SGHNT, CDR2 YENEEA. The CDR3, as DNA: TGTGCCAGCAGCTTAGGACATGGCGGATACTCTGGAAACACCATATATTTT. Translation gives CASSLGHGGYSGNTIYF.

This chain connects TRBV11-1 to TRBJ2-3; D is unresolved. Between the trimmed V and J ends, which lost 0 bases and 3 bases, there was a span of 7 bases. Germline V CDR1 and CDR2: SGHAT, FQDESV (reference sequence). The CDR3 totals 14 residues. As DNA, the CDR3 is TGTGCCAGCAGCTTAGCGGGGTGGACAGATACGCAGTATTTT. Amino acids: CASSLAGWTDTQYF.

J is TRBJ2-7 and V is TRBV11-3, with TRBD2 identical over 11 bases. Losses at the gene ends were 0 bases for V and 6 bases for J; bases not matched to a gene: 7. This CDR3 spans 16 amino acids. The germline CDR1 and CDR2 sequences are SGHNT and YENEEA. CDR3 DNA: TGTGCCAGCAGCTTAGATTGGACTAGCGGGCGCCTCGAGCAGTACTTC. Amino acids: CASSLDWTSGRLEQYF.

V and J are TRBV9 and TRBJ1-2; possibly TRBD1 for D (5 bases). The germline V gene encodes CDR1 SGDLS and CDR2 YYNGEE. The CDR3 is made up of 15 amino acids. V was cut by 3 bases and J by 1 base, with 13 bases left in between. CDR3 amino acids: CASSATWGGNYGYTF. The CDR3 DNA follows: TGTGCCAGCAGCGCCACTTGGGGGGGTAACTATGGCTACACCTTC.

The chain combines TRBV6-4 with TRBJ1-1; D is ambiguous. Germline V gene sequence: CDR1 MRHNA, CDR2 SNTAGT. V shed 4 bases and J shed 1 base, with 10 bases lying between them. The CDR3 contains 14 residues. CDR3 protein: CASSAFGPNTEAFF. The CDR3 DNA follows: TGTGCCAGCAGTGCGTTCGGTCCGAACACTGAAGCTTTCTTT.

This sequence joins TRBV11-2 and TRBJ1-1; TRBD1 aligns across 9 bases. The V gene's germline CDR1 is SGHAT and CDR2 FQNNGV. Trimming cost V 3 bases and J 5 bases; bases outside gene matches: 7. The CDR3 totals 15 residues. The DNA of the CDR3 is TGTGCCAGCAGCTTGACCCCGACAGGGGGGACTGAAGCTTTCTTT. Translation gives CASSLTPTGGTEAFF.

In its sample, this clone was seen a few times. This chain joins TRBV19 and TRBJ2-1; no definite D call. There are 14 residues in the CDR3. Per the germline V gene, CDR1 is LNHDA and CDR2 is SQIVND (reference sequence). Deletions cut 5 bases from V and 8 bases from J, with 16 bases between. CDR3 protein: CASSATVGFDEQFF. DNA of the CDR3: TGTGCCAGTAGTGCCACTGTAGGATTTGATGAGCAGTTCTTC.

The genes are TRBV28 and TRBJ2-7, with 8 nucleotides matching TRBD2. V lost 11 bases to trimming and J lost 3 bases; unmatched junction nucleotides: 6. The germline CDR1 and CDR2 sequences are MDHEN and SYDVKM. The CDR3 has 12 residues. The CDR3 region has the DNA TGTGCCGCCGGGAGGGTCGGCTACGAGCAGTACTTC. It specifies CAAGRVGYEQYF.

The chain recombines TRBV30 with TRBJ2-2; D may be TRBD2 (6 bases). There are 17 residues in the CDR3. The germline gives CDR1 GTSNPN, CDR2 SVGIG (reference sequence). Trimming shortened V by 1 base and J by 6 bases, and 21 bases separated the two germline ends. This CDR3 reads CAWSAGSGLWGPGELFF. The CDR3 bases are TGTGCCTGGAGTGCGGGATCGGGACTTTGGGGCCCCGGGGAGCTGTTTTTT.

The J gene is TRBJ2-3, the V gene TRBV9; D gene unclear. V lost 3 bases to trimming and J lost 4 bases, with 12 bases between them. CDR1 and CDR2 (germline): SGDLS, YYNGEE. The CDR3 runs to 14 residues. The CDR3 spells CASSAFAAADTQYF. The CDR3 region has the DNA TGTGCCAGCAGCGCCTTCGCGGCGGCAGATACGCAGTATTTT.